The clone carrying this T cell receptor beta chain was counted between two and nine times. Antigen unknown. The entry originates in a study of T-cell memory formation after mild COVID-19. Points from the study as a whole: Cross-reactive memory appears to have joined, as suggested by some responding clones showing up in pre-infection memory. Mostly located in CM and EM were contracting CD4+ clones, with contracting CD8+ clones located in EMRA. Among clones contracting day 15 to 85, CD4/CD8 was balanced, whereas later expanders leaned CD4+.

A single record per CDR3 protein comes from TCRdb applying MiXCR to the 5' RACE reads. This table has roughly 89,000 distinct CDR3 sequences, around 16% appearing once. Looked up from germline, CDR1 is SGHVS and CDR2 is FNYEAQ. V was pared by 6 bases and J by 0 bases, with 10 bases between. CDR3 length equals 14 residues. Sample: PBMCs or a T cell subset sorted from them (not recorded which). This TCR came from a man aged 18 to 30 who had mild COVID-19 (a few samples of this study predate the infection). Cell type and time point are not known. The chain links TRBV7-6 to TRBJ2-3; TRBD1 might be the D (5 bases). The CDR3 is CASRAGSSTDTQYF. The CDR3 DNA reads TGTGCCAGCAGGGCAGGGTCGAGCACAGATACGCAGTATTTT.